Below are 29 T cell receptor beta chains sequenced from a single sample in a study of post-analysis software for immune sequencing data. Study-wide results and caveats: Five or six TRBV segments were significantly more frequent in patients than in controls. TRBV5-6, TRBV5-1 and TRBV20-1 were among these segments.

Unique-molecular-identifier-tagged TCR beta cDNA libraries were used. MiXCR, applied by TCRdb to the PCR reads, yields one record per CDR3 protein. The table lists 800,000 to 950,000 distinct CDR3 sequences, roughly half of them singletons. Their target antigens are unknown. The material sequenced was blood. The origin of the receptors is a girl aged 5-17 years with multiple sclerosis.

This clonotype was observed a few times. A clone one base away is much larger, so this may be a read error. The chain uses TRBV2 and TRBJ2-1; 9 bases are shared with TRBD1. Germline CDR1 reads SNHLY; CDR2 reads FYNNEI. The CDR3 is made up of 14 amino acids. V shed 6 bases and J 8 bases; nucleotides not matched to a gene: 8. The CDR3 DNA reads as TGTGCCAGCAGGGAGGGACAGGGTGCCTATGAGCAGTTCTTC. It encodes CASREGQGAYEQFF. The full variable domain, its missing parts supplied by reference TRBV2 and TRBJ2-1, is EPEVTQTPSHQVTQMGQEVILRCVPISNHLYFYWYRQILGQKVEFLVSFYNNEISEKSEIFDDQFSVERPDGSNFTLKIRSTKLEDSAMYFCASREGQGAYEQFFGPGTRLTVL.

This clonotype was detected only a few times. This chain uses TRBV29-1 with TRBJ2-5, with 9 bases aligning to TRBD1. CDR3 size: 14 residues. Germline V gives CDR1 SQVTM, CDR2 ANQGSEA. Losses at the gene ends were 6 bases for V and 5 bases for J; bases not matched to a gene: 10. The chain's CDR3 is CSVDGTGRQETQYF. For the CDR3, the DNA is TGCAGCGTGGATGGGACAGGGAGGCAGGAGACCCAGTACTTC.

The chain has TRBV5-1 and TRBJ1-5; 9 positions match TRBD1. V gave up 1 base and J gave up 0 bases; unmatched junction bases: 14. Germline V lookup: CDR1 SGHRS, CDR2 YFSETQ. This CDR3 region has 20 residues. CDR3 region: CASSLLRFRDRAPSNQPQHF. CDR3 nucleotides: TGCGCCAGCAGCTTGTTACGGTTCCGGGACAGGGCCCCTAGCAATCAGCCCCAGCATTTT.

The chain is built from TRBV25-1 and TRBJ1-6; TRBD1 matches 10 bases. This CDR3 comprises 16 residues. Germline loops: CDR1 MGHDK, CDR2 SYGVNS. The trim removed 5 bases at V and 0 bases at J, leaving 1 base unmatched. Written as DNA, the CDR3 is TGTGCCAGCAGTCGACAGGGGGCCTCCTATAATTCACCCCTCCACTTT. Translating gives CASSRQGASYNSPLHF.

This clonotype has more than one count but fewer than ten. The V and J genes are TRBV29-1 and TRBJ2-5; 7 bases align to TRBD1. CDR1 and CDR2 (germline): SQVTM, ANQGSEA. This CDR3 spans 13 amino acids. V lost 5 bases and J lost 0; bases outside the gene matches: 3. CDR3 region: CSVRGQYQETQYF. CDR3 nucleotide sequence: TGCAGCGTTCGGGGACAGTACCAAGAGACCCAGTACTTC.

The V gene is TRBV6-6, the J gene TRBJ2-2; D remains ambiguous. Germline lookup yields CDR1 MNHNY and CDR2 SVGAGI (reference sequence). CDR3 size: 11 residues. Trimming cost V 3 bases and J 6 bases, with 2 bases left between them. The CDR3 loop is CASSYPGELFF. The CDR3, as DNA: TGTGCCAGCAGTTATCCCGGGGAGCTGTTTTTT.

The chain joins TRBV7-2 to TRBJ2-4, with TRBD1 identical over 7 bases. With V trimmed by 5 bases and J by 4 bases, 11 bases remained unmatched. The V gene's germline CDR1 is SGHTA and CDR2 FQGNSA. The CDR3 has 16 amino acids. The CDR3 protein is CASSLNRGRGKNIQYF. In nucleotides, the CDR3 is TGTGCCAGCAGCCTTAACAGGGGACGAGGAAAAAACATTCAGTACTTC.

The rearrangement uses TRBV20-1 and TRBJ2-7; either TRBD1 or TRBD2 may fit D (7 bases each). The CDR3 contains 14 residues. V was pared by 3 bases and J by 4 bases, with 16 bases between. Germline CDR1 is DFQATT and CDR2 is SNEGSKA (reference sequence). The CDR3 bases are TGCAGTGCTAGTAGGGAGGGGGCCGGGTACGAGCAGTACTTC. Its protein is CSASREGAGYEQYF.

This sequence joins TRBV3-1 and TRBJ1-2, with no clear D. Germline V lookup: CDR1 LGHDT, CDR2 YNNKEL (reference sequence). This CDR3 is built from 11 residues. Trimming removed 1 base at V and 7 bases at J, with 4 bases between. The chain's CDR3 is CASSQVSGYTF. The CDR3 DNA is TGTGCCAGCAGCCAAGTTTCTGGCTACACCTTC.

V is TRBV20-1 and J is TRBJ2-7, with D perhaps matching TRBD2 (7 bases). CDR1 and CDR2 from the germline V gene are DFQATT and SNEGSKA (reference sequence). This CDR3 contains 16 residues. V lost 0 bases and J lost 2, with 17 bases in between. The CDR3 sequence: CSARDMCGGGAYEQYF. CDR3 DNA sequence: TGCAGTGCTAGAGATATGTGCGGGGGCGGGGCCTACGAGCAGTACTTC.

The V call is TRBV13, the J call TRBJ2-7; D may be TRBD2 (6 bases). The V gene lost 1 base and the J gene lost 7 bases, with 23 bases spanning the gap. CDR1 is PRHDT, CDR2 FYEKMQ, per germline (reference sequence). The CDR3 extends over 17 amino acids. Here the CDR3 reads CASSLVTSGARYNEQYF. CDR3 DNA sequence: TGTGCCAGCAGCTTAGTCACGTCGGGAGCACGTTACAATGAGCAGTACTTC.

The chain recombines TRBV14 with TRBJ2-1; weak D call: TRBD1 (5 bases). In germline, CDR1 is SGHDN, CDR2 FVKESK. Trimming took 2 bases from V and 0 from J, leaving 23 bases between them. The CDR3 has 20 amino acids. CDR3 DNA: TGTGCCAGCAGCCAATTGCGTCCTGGGGCAGGCCTAAGCTCCTACAATGAGCAGTTCTTC. This gives the protein CASSQLRPGAGLSSYNEQFF. Full variable domain (outside the CDR3, taken from reference TRBV14 and TRBJ2-1): EAGVTQFPSHSVIEKGQTVTLRCDPISGHDNLYWYRRVMGKEIKFLLHFVKESKQDESGMPNNRFLAERTGGTYSTLKVQPAELEDSGVYFCASSQLRPGAGLSSYNEQFFGPGTRLTVL.

The genes are TRBV10-1 and TRBJ2-4, with TRBD1 matching over 10 bases. The DNA matches TRBJ2-7 better at its end, which makes the J call doubtful. The germline V gene encodes CDR1 WNHNN and CDR2 SYGVQD (reference sequence). The CDR3 consists of 14 residues. The CDR3 region has the DNA TGCGCCAGCAGTCTAGGACAGGGGGTAAGCGAGCAGTACTTC. Translated, it gives CASSLGQGVSEQYF.

In this sample, this clonotype turned up once. The chain has TRBV5-1 and TRBJ2-3, with 13 bases matching TRBD2. Germline lookup yields CDR1 SGHRS and CDR2 YFSETQ. V shed 2 bases and J 5 bases; nucleotides not matched to a gene: 5. The CDR3 contains 16 residues. DNA of the CDR3: TGCGCCAGCAGCTTAGGACTAGCGGGAGTTCGAGATACGCAGTATTTT. Translated: CASSLGLAGVRDTQYF.

With regard to this clonotype: Mismatch with germline at one junction end may stem from a read error. V usage is TRBV29-1 and J usage is TRBJ2-1, with D maybe TRBD2 (6 bases). The DNA matches TRBJ2-7 better at its end, which makes the J call doubtful. This CDR3 spans 11 amino acids. The germline V gene has CDR1 SQVTM and CDR2 ANQGSEA. CDR3 in amino acids: CNVAGYNEQYF. The CDR3 coding sequence is TGCAACGTTGCGGGGTACAATGAGCAGTACTTC.

V gene TRBV5-6 combines with J gene TRBJ2-7; D is undetermined. Trimming stripped 0 bases from V and 5 bases from J, with 12 bases between. The germline gives CDR1 SGHDT, CDR2 YYEEEE. This CDR3 region has 14 residues. The CDR3 DNA follows: TGTGCCAGCAGCTTGGCCCCCGACATCCACGAGCAGTACTTC. It encodes CASSLAPDIHEQYF.

This CDR3 reads CSARDTGTGTGEQYF. The CDR3 DNA is TGCAGTGCTAGAGACACCGGGACAGGGACGGGGGAGCAGTACTTC. J is TRBJ2-5 and V is TRBV20-1; 9 nucleotides agree with TRBD1. CDR1 and CDR2 (germline): DFQATT, SNEGSKA (reference sequence). The CDR3 contains 15 residues. With V trimmed by 0 bases and J by 11 bases, 13 bases remained unmatched.

The rearrangement uses TRBV12-3 or TRBV12-4 and TRBJ2-5; D possibly corresponds to TRBD2 (6 bases). The V end lost 4 bases, the J end lost 7 bases, and 13 bases lay between the germline ends. The CDR3 loop spans 13 amino acids. CDR3 amino acids: CASSSRDWGTQYF. In DNA form, the CDR3 reads TGTGCCAGCAGTTCAAGGGACTGGGGGACCCAGTACTTC.

The chain joins TRBV7-8 to TRBJ1-1; possibly TRBD1 for D (6 bases). With 1 base removed from V and 0 bases from J, the gap between germline ends came to 12 bases. This CDR3 is built from 16 residues. Germline loops: CDR1 SGHVS, CDR2 FQNEAQ. The DNA for the CDR3 is TGTGCCAGCAGCTTAGTAACAGGGAGATTGAACACTGAAGCTTTCTTT. Translated: CASSLVTGRLNTEAFF.

V and J are TRBV6-4 and TRBJ1-1; TRBD1 is a possible D gene (6 bases). Trimming removed 6 bases at V and 0 bases at J, with 20 bases between. The germline V gene has CDR1 MRHNA and CDR2 SNTAGT. This CDR3 contains 17 residues. The chain's CDR3 is CASSRGGLGGLNTEAFF. In DNA, the CDR3 is TGTGCCAGCAGCCGCGGGGGGCTGGGGGGCCTGAACACTGAAGCTTTCTTT.

The gene calls are TRBV6-2 or TRBV6-3 and TRBJ2-1; TRBD2 aligns across 10 bases. The V gene end was trimmed by 6 bases and the J gene end by 8 bases; junction bases not matched to a gene: 7. The CDR3 loop spans 14 amino acids. The germline gives CDR1 MNHEY, CDR2 SVGEGT. CDR3: CASRLASGRYEQFF. Written as DNA, the CDR3 is TGTGCCAGCAGACTAGCTAGCGGGAGATATGAGCAGTTCTTC.

This clonotype has just a few counts. The chain carries TRBV5-1 and TRBJ2-2, with 11 bases identical to TRBD2. The CDR3 is 17 residues long. Germline V gene lookup returns CDR1 SGHRS and CDR2 YFSETQ. Trimming took 4 bases from V and 6 from J; bases not matched to a gene: 11. This CDR3 is CASSQITSGRGPGELFF. In DNA form, the CDR3 reads TGCGCCAGCAGCCAAATTACTAGCGGGAGAGGTCCCGGGGAGCTGTTTTTT.

The J gene is TRBJ2-3, the V gene TRBV7-6; TRBD1 or TRBD2 may be the D gene (5 bases each). Germline V gene sequence: CDR1 SGHVS, CDR2 FNYEAQ. The V end was cut by 6 bases, the J end by 11 bases, with 21 bases between. The CDR3 covers 14 residues. CDR3 coding DNA: TGTGCCAGCAGTTCCGGGACGGCCGATTACAGGCAGTATTTT. Protein product: CASSSGTADYRQYF.

The chain couples TRBV29-1 to TRBJ2-5; 8 bases align to TRBD2. The J call could be wrong; TRBJ2-7 is a better fit for the DNA end. This CDR3 spans 14 amino acids. CDR1 is SQVTM and CDR2 is ANQGSEA in the germline V gene. CDR3 coding DNA: TGCAGCGTGATGGCTTCCGGGAGGGCTTACGAGCAGTACTTC. Amino acid sequence: CSVMASGRAYEQYF.

This clonotype was recorded a few times. The V call is TRBV29-1, the J call TRBJ2-1; TRBD2 matches at 8 bases. The V gene end was trimmed by 1 base and the J gene end by 12 bases; junction bases not matched to a gene: 2. The CDR3 covers 11 residues. Germline CDR1 and CDR2: SQVTM and ANQGSEA. DNA of the CDR3: TGCAGCGTTGAAGTTGGGACTAGGCAGTTCTTC. It is translated as CSVEVGTRQFF.

The V gene is TRBV5-1, the J gene TRBJ2-3, with 11 nucleotides matching TRBD2. V was clipped by 0 bases and J by 3 bases; unmatched bases: 6. The V gene's germline CDR1 is SGHRS and CDR2 YFSETQ. The CDR3 runs 17 residues. CDR3 protein: CASSLGTSGGLTDTQYF. The DNA of the CDR3 is TGCGCCAGCAGCTTGGGTACTAGCGGGGGTTTGACAGATACGCAGTATTTT.

This chain joins TRBV6-5 and TRBJ1-1, with 7 bases aligning to TRBD1. Trimming removed 6 bases from V and 1 base from J; junction bases left unmatched: 8. The length of the CDR3 is 15 residues. The germline V gene encodes CDR1 MNHEY and CDR2 SVGAGI. The CDR3 DNA reads TGTGCCAGCAGAAGACAGGGCCTCGAGAACACTGAAGCTTTCTTT. Translation: CASRRQGLENTEAFF.

The rearrangement uses TRBV20-1 and TRBJ1-4, with no clear D. V lost 0 bases to trimming and J lost 2 bases, with 13 bases between them. The V gene's germline CDR1 is DFQATT and CDR2 SNEGSKA (reference sequence). The CDR3 covers 16 residues. CDR3 sequence: CSARDFLRSTNEKLFF. The CDR3 coding sequence is TGCAGTGCTAGAGATTTTCTAAGATCGACTAATGAAAAACTGTTTTTT.

This clonotype was detected only once. The chain recombines TRBV4-1 with TRBJ2-1; D is perhaps TRBD1 or TRBD2 (5 bases each). Germline CDR1 reads MGHRA; CDR2 reads YSYEKL. The CDR3 consists of 16 residues. The V and J ends lost 3 bases and 4 bases respectively, with 16 bases between them. This chain's CDR3 is CASSHSEGDGYNEQFF. CDR3 DNA: TGCGCCAGCAGCCATTCCGAAGGGGACGGGTACAATGAGCAGTTCTTC.